The rows below give T cell receptor beta chains drawn from one sample of a study of T-cell memory formation after mild COVID-19. TCRdb used MiXCR to reprocess the 5' RACE reads, holding one entry per CDR3 protein. The sample holds 140,000 to 150,000 distinct CDR3 sequences, 6% to 6.5% seen once. Sequences were obtained from PBMCs or a T cell subset sorted from them (not recorded which). All receptors derive from an adult woman who had mild COVID-19 (a few samples of this study predate the infection). Cell type and time point are not known. Each CDR3 is given with its conserved first and last residue. A D gene is named only where the DNA matches it firmly. Expanded clones get a size class; other rows say once, few or many, or leave the size out.

-	TRBV30	few	TRBJ2-1	CAWNLISSYNEQFF	TGTGCCTGGAATTTGATTTCTTCCTACAATGAGCAGTTCTTC
-	TRBV19	few	TRBJ1-1	CASSAYQGNTEAFF	TGTGCCAGTAGTGCGTACCAGGGGAACACTGAAGCTTTCTTT
-	TRBV6-5	many	TRBJ2-7	CASSYGSVQVYPYEQYF	TGTGCCAGCAGTTACGGAAGTGTACAGGTCTATCCGTACGAGCAGTACTTC
TRBD2	TRBV7-8	medium-sized	TRBJ2-4	CASSLAGGANIQYF	TGTGCCAGCAGCTTAGCGGGAGGGGCAAACATTCAGTACTTC
-	TRBV25-1	-	TRBJ1-1	CASSESELGEVAEAFF	TGTGCCAGCAGTGAATCAGAGTTGGGAGAGGTCGCTGAAGCTTTCTTT
TRBD2	TRBV12-3/TRBV12-4	-	TRBJ2-1	CASSPGGSSDEQFF	TGTGCCAGCAGCCCCGGCGGGAGTAGCGATGAGCAGTTCTTC
-	TRBV16	-	TRBJ1-1	CASSQDRATEAFF	TGTGCCAGCAGTCAAGACCGGGCCACTGAAGCTTTCTTT
-	TRBV5-1	few	TRBJ1-5	CASSLEPSGAYSNQPQHF	TGCGCCAGCAGCCTCGAACCATCGGGGGCTTATAGCAATCAGCCCCAGCATTTT
TRBD1	TRBV3-1	-	TRBJ2-6	CASSHGQGRSGANVLTF	TGTGCCAGCAGCCACGGACAGGGGAGATCTGGGGCCAACGTCCTGACTTTC
-	TRBV6-6	few	TRBJ2-1	CASSLTYRGNEQFF	TGTGCCAGCAGTCTCACGTACAGAGGCAATGAGCAGTTCTTC
TRBD2	TRBV20-1	-	TRBJ2-5	CSAPGLGLQETQYF	TGCAGTGCTCCGGGACTAGGGTTACAAGAGACCCAGTACTTC
-	TRBV7-9	-	TRBJ2-5	CASSPQGGLVTNPRTQYF	TGTGCCAGCAGCCCCCAGGGGGGCCTCGTAACAAATCCCCGGACCCAGTACTTC
TRBD2	TRBV6-6	-	TRBJ2-7	CASHPGLLAGAREQYF	TGTGCCTCCCACCCGGGCCTACTAGCGGGAGCACGCGAGCAGTACTTC
-	TRBV4-1	many	TRBJ2-5	CASSPPGHQETQYF	TGCGCCAGCAGCCCGCCGGGACACCAAGAGACCCAGTACTTC
TRBD1	TRBV4-1	many	TRBJ2-5	CASSQGRTGWDKETQYF	TGCGCCAGCAGCCAAGGGAGGACAGGGTGGGACAAAGAGACCCAGTACTTC
-	TRBV21-1	many	TRBJ2-1	CASSKQRDSKNEQFF	TGTGCCAGCAGCAAACAGAGGGACAGCAAGAATGAGCAGTTCTTC